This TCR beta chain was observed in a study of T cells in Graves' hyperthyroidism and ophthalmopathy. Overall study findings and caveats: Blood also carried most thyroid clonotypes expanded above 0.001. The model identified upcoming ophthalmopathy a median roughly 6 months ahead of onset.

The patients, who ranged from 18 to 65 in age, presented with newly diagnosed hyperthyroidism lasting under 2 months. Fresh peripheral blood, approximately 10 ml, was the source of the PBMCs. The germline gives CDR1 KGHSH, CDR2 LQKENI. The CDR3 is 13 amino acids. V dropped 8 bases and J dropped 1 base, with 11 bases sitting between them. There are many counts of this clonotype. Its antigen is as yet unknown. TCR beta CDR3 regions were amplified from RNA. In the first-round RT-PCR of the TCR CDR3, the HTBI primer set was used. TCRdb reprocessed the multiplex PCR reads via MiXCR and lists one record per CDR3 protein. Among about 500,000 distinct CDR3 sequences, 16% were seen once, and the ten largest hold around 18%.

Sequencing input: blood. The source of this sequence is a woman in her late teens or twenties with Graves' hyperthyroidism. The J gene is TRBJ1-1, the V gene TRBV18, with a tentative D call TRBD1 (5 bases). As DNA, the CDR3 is TGTGCCAGCAGTCCGACAGCGAACACTGAAGCTTTCTTT. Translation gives CASSPTANTEAFF.